This T cell receptor (beta chain) originates from a study of T cells after yellow fever vaccination. TCR cDNA was made by 5'RACE template switching, adding a universal primer site and UMIs. TCRdb reprocessed the 5' RACE reads with MiXCR, giving one entry per CDR3 protein. The table includes about 160,000 distinct CDR3 sequences, less than 9% detected once. This clonotype was seen at least ten times. What it binds is not known. Study results and limitations: Reappearance after the booster was observed for most primary-vaccination clones (more than 95% CD4, just over 85% CD8). Just a small share of clonotypes turned up in the CD4 compartment as well as the CD8 compartment.

V lost 5 bases and J lost 1; bases outside the gene matches: 4. The length of the CDR3 is 15 residues. The chain couples TRBV12-3 or TRBV12-4 to TRBJ2-2; 7 bases agree with TRBD2. The sequence was obtained from a man between 18 and 29 years old who received the YFV17D yellow fever vaccine. The source was CD4+ T cells sorted from PBMCs, collected 5 to 6 days after the first yellow fever vaccination. This CDR3 is CASSPTSWNTGELFF. DNA of the CDR3: TGTGCCAGCAGTCCGACTAGCTGGAACACCGGGGAGCTGTTTTTT.